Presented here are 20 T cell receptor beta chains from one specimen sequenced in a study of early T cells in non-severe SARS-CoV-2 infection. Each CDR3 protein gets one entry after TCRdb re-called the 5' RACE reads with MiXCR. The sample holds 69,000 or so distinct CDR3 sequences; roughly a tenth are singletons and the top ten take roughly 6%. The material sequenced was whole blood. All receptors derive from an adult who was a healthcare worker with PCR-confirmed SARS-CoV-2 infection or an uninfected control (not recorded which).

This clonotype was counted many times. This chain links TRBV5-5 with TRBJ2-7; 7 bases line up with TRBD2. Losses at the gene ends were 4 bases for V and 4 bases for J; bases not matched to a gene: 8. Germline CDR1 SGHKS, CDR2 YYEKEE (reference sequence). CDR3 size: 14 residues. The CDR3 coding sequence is TGTGCCAGCAGCCCTGTCGGCGGGGGTTACGAGCAGTACTTC. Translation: CASSPVGGGYEQYF.

CDR3 residues: CASSRGQEETQYF. In DNA form, the CDR3 reads TGTGCCAGCAGCCGGGGACAGGAAGAGACCCAGTACTTC. The genes are TRBV7-3 and TRBJ2-5; 8 positions match TRBD1. V lost 5 bases and J lost 3; bases outside the gene matches: 2. Germline values: CDR1 SGHTA, CDR2 FQGTGA. CDR3 size: 13 residues.

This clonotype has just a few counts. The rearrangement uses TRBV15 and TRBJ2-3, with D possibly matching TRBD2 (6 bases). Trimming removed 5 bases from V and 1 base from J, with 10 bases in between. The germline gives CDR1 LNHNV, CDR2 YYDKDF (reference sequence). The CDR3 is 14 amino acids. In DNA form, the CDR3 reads TGTGCCACCAGCGGAAGGGAGGGCACAGATACGCAGTATTTT. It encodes CATSGREGTDTQYF.

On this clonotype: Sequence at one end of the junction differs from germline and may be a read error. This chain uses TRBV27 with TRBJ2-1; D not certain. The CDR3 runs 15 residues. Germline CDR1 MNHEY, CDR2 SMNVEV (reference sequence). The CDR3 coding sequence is TGTGCCAACAGTTCCCGATATAGCTCCTACAATGAGCAGTTCTTC. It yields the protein CANSSRYSSYNEQFF.

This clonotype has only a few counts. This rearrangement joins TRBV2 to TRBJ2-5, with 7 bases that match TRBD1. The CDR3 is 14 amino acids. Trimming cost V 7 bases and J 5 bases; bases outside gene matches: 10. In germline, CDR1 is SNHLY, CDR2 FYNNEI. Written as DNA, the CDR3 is TGTGCCAGCAAGGAACCGGGACAGAGGGAGACCCAGTACTTC. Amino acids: CASKEPGQRETQYF.

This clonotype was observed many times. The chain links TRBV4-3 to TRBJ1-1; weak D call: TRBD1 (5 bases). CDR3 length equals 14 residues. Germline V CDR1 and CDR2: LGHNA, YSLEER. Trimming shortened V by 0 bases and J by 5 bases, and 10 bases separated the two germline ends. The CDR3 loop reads CASSQEAGRTEAFF. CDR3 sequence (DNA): TGCGCCAGCAGCCAAGAGGCAGGGCGAACTGAAGCTTTCTTT.

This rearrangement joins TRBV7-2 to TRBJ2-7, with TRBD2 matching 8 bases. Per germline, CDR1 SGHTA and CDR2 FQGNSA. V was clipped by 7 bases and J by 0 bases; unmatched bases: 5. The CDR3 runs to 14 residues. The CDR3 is CASTTGTSSYEQYF. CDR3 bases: TGTGCCAGCACCACCGGGACTAGCTCCTACGAGCAGTACTTC. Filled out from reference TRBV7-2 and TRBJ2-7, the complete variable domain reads GAGVSQSPSNKVTEKGKDVELRCDPISGHTALYWYRQSLGQGLEFLIYFQGNSAPDKSGLPSDRFSAERTGGSVSTLTIQRTQQEDSAVYLCASTTGTSSYEQYFGPGTRLTVT.

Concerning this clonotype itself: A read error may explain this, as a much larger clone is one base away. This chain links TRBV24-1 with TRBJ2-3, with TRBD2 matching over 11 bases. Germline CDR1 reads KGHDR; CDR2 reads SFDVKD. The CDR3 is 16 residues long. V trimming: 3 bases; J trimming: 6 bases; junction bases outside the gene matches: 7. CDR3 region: CATSDRGGTSGDTQYF. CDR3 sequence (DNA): TGTGCCACCAGTGATCGGGGGGGGACTAGCGGTGATACGCAGTATTTT.

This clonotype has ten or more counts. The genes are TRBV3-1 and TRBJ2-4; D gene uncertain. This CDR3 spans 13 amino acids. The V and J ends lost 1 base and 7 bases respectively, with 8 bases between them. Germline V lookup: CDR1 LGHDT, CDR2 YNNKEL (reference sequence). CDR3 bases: TGTGCCAGCAGCCAAGGAACCGGCAACATTCAGTACTTC. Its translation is CASSQGTGNIQYF.

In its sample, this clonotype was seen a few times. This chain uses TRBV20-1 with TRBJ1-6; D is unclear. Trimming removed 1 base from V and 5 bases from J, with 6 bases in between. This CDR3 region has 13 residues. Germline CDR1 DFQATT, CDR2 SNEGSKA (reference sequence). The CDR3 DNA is TGCAGTGCTAGAGGTCAGCATAATTCACCCCTCCACTTT. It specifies CSARGQHNSPLHF.

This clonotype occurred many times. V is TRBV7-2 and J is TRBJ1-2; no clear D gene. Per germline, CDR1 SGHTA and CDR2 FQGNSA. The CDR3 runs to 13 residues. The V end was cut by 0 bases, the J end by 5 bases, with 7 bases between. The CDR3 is CASSLATDYGYTF. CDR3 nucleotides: TGTGCCAGCAGCTTAGCCACAGATTATGGCTACACCTTC.

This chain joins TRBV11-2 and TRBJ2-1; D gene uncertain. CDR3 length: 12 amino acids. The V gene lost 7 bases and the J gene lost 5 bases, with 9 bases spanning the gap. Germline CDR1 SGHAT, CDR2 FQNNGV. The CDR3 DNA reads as TGTGCCAGCACCCAGACACACAATGAGCAGTTCTTC. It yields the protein CASTQTHNEQFF.

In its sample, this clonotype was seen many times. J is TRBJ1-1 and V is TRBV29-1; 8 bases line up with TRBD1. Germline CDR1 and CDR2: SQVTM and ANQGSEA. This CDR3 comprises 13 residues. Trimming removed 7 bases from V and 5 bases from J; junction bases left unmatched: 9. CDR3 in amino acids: CSASRGRETEAFF. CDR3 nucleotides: TGCAGCGCTAGCAGGGGGCGGGAGACTGAAGCTTTCTTT.

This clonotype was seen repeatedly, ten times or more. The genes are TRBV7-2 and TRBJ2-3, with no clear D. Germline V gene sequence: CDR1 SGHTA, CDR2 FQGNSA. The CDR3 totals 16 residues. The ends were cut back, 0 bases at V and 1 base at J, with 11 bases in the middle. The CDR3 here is CASSLAGFYGTDTQYF. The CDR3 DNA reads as TGTGCCAGCAGCTTAGCGGGGTTCTACGGCACAGATACGCAGTATTTT.

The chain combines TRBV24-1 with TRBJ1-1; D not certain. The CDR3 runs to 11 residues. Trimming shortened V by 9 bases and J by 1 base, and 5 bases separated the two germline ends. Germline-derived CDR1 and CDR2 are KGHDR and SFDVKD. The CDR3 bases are TGTGCCACCCGAGGGAACACTGAAGCTTTCTTT. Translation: CATRGNTEAFF.

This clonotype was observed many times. The CDR3 protein is CASQGTAGETQYF. In nucleotides, the CDR3 is TGTGCCAGCCAAGGGACAGCGGGAGAGACCCAGTACTTC. The rearrangement uses TRBV12-3 or TRBV12-4 and TRBJ2-5; possibly TRBD1 for D (7 bases). V was cut by 8 bases and J by 4 bases, with 14 bases left in between. This CDR3 contains 13 residues.

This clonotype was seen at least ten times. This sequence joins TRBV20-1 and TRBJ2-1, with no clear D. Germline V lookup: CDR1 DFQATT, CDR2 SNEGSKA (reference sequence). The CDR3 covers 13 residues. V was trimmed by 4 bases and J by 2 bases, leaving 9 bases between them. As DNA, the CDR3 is TGCAGTGCTACCCTGGCAACCTACAATGAGCAGTTCTTC. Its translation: CSATLATYNEQFF.

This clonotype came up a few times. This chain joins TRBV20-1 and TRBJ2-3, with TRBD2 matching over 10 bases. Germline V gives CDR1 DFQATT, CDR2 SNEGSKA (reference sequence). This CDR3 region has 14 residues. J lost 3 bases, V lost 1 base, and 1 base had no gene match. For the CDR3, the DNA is TGCAGTGCTAGAGGTAGCGGGGGGACAGATACGCAGTATTTT. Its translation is CSARGSGGTDTQYF.

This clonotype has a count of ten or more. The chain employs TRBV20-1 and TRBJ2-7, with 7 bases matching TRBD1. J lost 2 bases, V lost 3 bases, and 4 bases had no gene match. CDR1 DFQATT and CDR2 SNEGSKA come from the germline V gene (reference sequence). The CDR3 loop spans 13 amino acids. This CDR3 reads CSASLQGTYEQYF. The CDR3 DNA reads TGCAGTGCTAGCTTACAGGGGACCTACGAGCAGTACTTC.

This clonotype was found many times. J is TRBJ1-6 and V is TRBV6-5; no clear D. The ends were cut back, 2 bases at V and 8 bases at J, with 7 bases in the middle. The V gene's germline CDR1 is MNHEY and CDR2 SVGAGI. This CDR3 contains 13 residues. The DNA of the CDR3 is TGTGCCAGCAGTTACCGCCTCGATTCACCCCTCCACTTT. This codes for CASSYRLDSPLHF.